The entry below gives a single TCR beta chain sequence along with its context. Germline CDR1 MNHEY, CDR2 SMNVEV (reference sequence). With V trimmed by 2 bases and J by 2 bases, 6 bases remained unmatched. CDR3 length: 16 residues. These data belong to a study of blood T cell repertoires in COVID-19. As for the study in general: Specimens from acute and convalescent COVID-19 originated in the United States, Italy and Spain. From T cells, B-cell-depleted T cells, or PBMCs came the material, which was cDNA or gDNA.

As originally analysed: Amplifying reference gene primers gave estimates of nucleated cell counts. Clones were sequenced by immunoSEQ multiplex PCR, and TCRdb holds only the in-frame ones, with some missing. V, J and clone size are those of that table, while D and trimming were read from the DNA. The data show approximately 110,000 clones, approximately 90% seen once. The chain carries TRBV27 and TRBJ2-5, with 9 bases lining up with TRBD2. The sequence derives from a man aged 50 or older with COVID-19, enrolled during active disease. The sample taken for sequencing was peripheral blood. The CDR3 spells CASSLRSGSQQETQYF. Written as DNA, the CDR3 is TGTGCCAGCAGTTTACGTAGCGGGAGTCAACAAGAGACCCAGTACTTC.